Listed below are T cell receptor beta chains from one sample, sequenced in a study of cytomegalovirus exposure and HLA in healthy donors. Sequenced by immunoSEQ multiplex PCR; TCRdb stores in-frame clones only, minus some. This sample carries 130,000 to 150,000 clones, around 77% of them seen once, and the ten largest clones take nearly 5%. The sequencing input was PBMCs. The receptors were gathered from a woman aged 45-60 years in good health and CMV-seronegative. Both conserved end residues are part of each CDR3. A D gene is named only where the DNA matches it firmly. Clone size, where shown, is once, few, many, or a class for clones that have expanded.

J	D	size	V	DNA	CDR3
TRBJ2-3	-	once	TRBV5-1	TGCGCCAGCGCCCCGGGGAGCACAGATACGCAGTATTTT	CASAPGSTDTQYF
TRBJ1-2	TRBD1	-	TRBV2	TGTGCCAGCAGGACTGACAGGGGGTATGGCTACACCTTC	CASRTDRGYGYTF
TRBJ2-2	-	-	TRBV4-1	TGCGCCAGCAAGGCACAGAAGAACACCGGGGAGCTGTTTTTT	CASKAQKNTGELFF
TRBJ2-6	-	many	TRBV6-4	TGTGCCAGCAGTGACCTTCCGGGTGGCACCGGGGCCAACGTCCTGACTTTC	CASSDLPGGTGANVLTF
TRBJ2-3	-	-	TRBV7-7	TGTGCTAGCAGCTTAGGGAGGACAGATACGCAGTATTTT	CASSLGRTDTQYF
TRBJ1-2	TRBD1	-	TRBV2	TGTGCCAGCAGTGAACAGGGGGGTTATAACTATGGCTACACCTTC	CASSEQGGYNYGYTF
TRBJ2-2	TRBD2	-	TRBV7-3	TGTGCCAGCAGCTCCGCGGGGGGCACAACGAACACCGGGGAGCTGTTTTTT	CASSSAGGTTNTGELFF
TRBJ2-5	TRBD1	once	TRBV29-1	TGCAGCACTCAGGGGACAGGGTCAGAGACCCAGTACTTC	CSTQGTGSETQYF
TRBJ2-1	TRBD1	-	TRBV6-6	TGTGCCAGCGGGTGGGCAGCAGAGGGGGCTGAGCAGTTCTTC	CASGWAAEGAEQFF
TRBJ2-3	-	-	TRBV9	TGTGCCAGCAGCCTCACCCCCTATAGTTATACGCAGTATTTT	CASSLTPYSYTQYF
TRBJ1-2	-	-	TRBV7-2	TGTGCCAGCAGCTTAGCTCGCGGGGCGAGGTATGGCTACACCTTC	CASSLARGARYGYTF
TRBJ2-7	-	-	TRBV7-8	TGTGCCAGCAGGTTGACAGGAGACCACTACGAGCAGTACTTC	CASRLTGDHYEQYF
TRBJ2-6	-	-	TRBV6-1	TGTGCCAGCAGTGAAGGGACATCCATAGTCTACGTCCTGACTTTC	CASSEGTSIVYVLTF
TRBJ2-1	-	-	TRBV7-2	TGTGCCAGCAGCCCCCAGGGGCGATTAGGCGATGAGCAGTTCTTC	CASSPQGRLGDEQFF
TRBJ2-7	-	once	TRBV5-6	TGTGCCAGCAGGGGCCCTTTTCCCCCCGAGCAGTACTTC	CASRGPFPPEQYF
TRBJ1-1	TRBD1	few	TRBV6-5	TGTGCCAGCAAGAAACAGGGGGGCGAATCCGAAGCTTTCTTT	CASKKQGGESEAFF
TRBJ1-1	-	-	TRBV4-1	TGCGCCAGCAGCTTCCCCCTATTAGGAGCGGGCGGTACTGAAGCTTTCTTT	CASSFPLLGAGGTEAFF
TRBJ2-3	-	-	TRBV27	TGTGCCAGCAGTTTGTCTCCAGGGATTCCAGGGCAGCACACAGATACGCAGTATTTT	CASSLSPGIPGQHTDTQYF
TRBJ2-2	TRBD2	-	TRBV2	TGTGCCAGCAGTGAACGGGGGGTTGGGACCGGGGAGCTGTTTTTT	CASSERGVGTGELFF
TRBJ2-1	-	-	TRBV6-5	TGTGCCAGCAGTTACGGGCCTTCCCTCTCCTACAATGAGCAGTTCTTC	CASSYGPSLSYNEQFF
TRBJ2-5	-	once	TRBV21-1	TGTGCCAGCAGCATCTCGGGCAGGGGGCTGAAAGAGACCCAGTACTTC	CASSISGRGLKETQYF
TRBJ1-4	TRBD1	-	TRBV5-6	TGTGCCAGCAGCTTCGAACAAGGACAGGGGTCCGGTAATGAAAAACTGTTTTTT	CASSFEQGQGSGNEKLFF
TRBJ2-1	-	once	TRBV5-1	TGCGCCAGTCGAGGGAGTGGCGGAAGAATCAATGAGCAGTTCTTC	CASRGSGGRINEQFF
TRBJ1-2	-	-	TRBV19	TGTGCCAGTAGTATACCCCCTCTTCATGGCTACACCTTC	CASSIPPLHGYTF
TRBJ1-2	TRBD1	-	TRBV10-3	TGTGCCATCAGTGACCGACAGGGACATGGCTACACCTTC	CAISDRQGHGYTF
TRBJ1-5	-	-	TRBV7-3	TGTGCCAGCAGCTTAGCCCCAGGGGGCAATCAGCCCCAGCATTTT	CASSLAPGGNQPQHF
TRBJ2-5	TRBD2	-	TRBV6-1	TGTGCCAGCAGTGAGGGCGGGGGGTACCAAGAGACCCAGTACTTC	CASSEGGGYQETQYF
TRBJ2-1	-	-	TRBV6-6	TGTGCCAGCAGTTACCGAACCGACAGGCCCTACAATGAGCAGTTCTTC	CASSYRTDRPYNEQFF
TRBJ1-1	-	-	TRBV9	TGTGCCAGCAGCGTAGACAGGGTTATTGACACTGAAGCTTTCTTT	CASSVDRVIDTEAFF
TRBJ1-4	-	-	TRBV28	TGTGCCAGCAGTGAACCCGCGGGGGGCTCTAGAGAAAAACTGTTTTTT	CASSEPAGGSREKLFF
TRBJ1-5	TRBD1	-	TRBV28	TGTGCCAGCAGTTTTACTATTGGACAGGGAGACGGTGGTCAGCCCCAGCATTTT	CASSFTIGQGDGGQPQHF
TRBJ2-1	TRBD2	-	TRBV11-3	TGTGCCAGCAGCTTAAGCGGGGGGTACTACAATGAGCAGTTCTTC	CASSLSGGYYNEQFF
TRBJ2-5	TRBD1	-	TRBV5-1	TGCGCCAGCAGCCCCTCACCCGGGACAGGGCTCCAAGAGACCCAGTACTTC	CASSPSPGTGLQETQYF
TRBJ2-5	TRBD2	-	TRBV5-1	TGCGCCAGCAATGCAGGAGCTAGCGGGGGGGCAGAGACCCAGTACTTC	CASNAGASGGAETQYF
TRBJ2-3	TRBD2	-	TRBV5-1	TGCGCCAGCAGCTTGGTCCGGGAGGCAGATACGCAGTATTTT	CASSLVREADTQYF
TRBJ2-1	-	-	TRBV5-1	TGCGCCAGCAGCTTGTTGGGCAGAGACAATGAGCAGTTCTTC	CASSLLGRDNEQFF
TRBJ2-2	-	-	TRBV7-9	TGTGCCAGCAGCTTAGGGGGCTCCGGGGAGCTGTTTTTT	CASSLGGSGELFF
TRBJ2-2	-	-	TRBV6-1	TGTGCCAGCAGGCCCCCTTCCGACTATCCCGGGGAGCTGTTTTTT	CASRPPSDYPGELFF
TRBJ2-7	TRBD1	-	TRBV2	TGTGCCAGCAGTGTAGAGGCAGGGGGCTACGAGCAGTACTTC	CASSVEAGGYEQYF
TRBJ1-1	-	-	TRBV4-3	TGCGCCAGCAGCCAAGATACAGGAAGGACTGAAGCTTTCTTT	CASSQDTGRTEAFF
TRBJ1-1	-	-	TRBV6-5	TGTGCCAGCAGCGAAACCCGAGGGAACACTGAAGCTTTCTTT	CASSETRGNTEAFF
TRBJ1-1	TRBD1	-	TRBV5-1	TGCGCCAGCAGCCCCTCGGGACAGCGGAACACTGAAGCTTTCTTT	CASSPSGQRNTEAFF
TRBJ2-3	-	once	TRBV6-1	TGTGCCAGCAGTGAAGCGACGGGGGTAGATACGCAGTATTTT	CASSEATGVDTQYF
TRBJ2-7	TRBD2	-	TRBV5-4	TGTGCCAGCAGCCTCCGGACTAGCGGGGGGGTGAACGAGCAGTACTTC	CASSLRTSGGVNEQYF
TRBJ2-7	-	-	TRBV5-1	TGCGCCAGCAGCTTGGCCGCGACGGAAGACAGCAACAACTACGAGCAGTACTTC	CASSLAATEDSNNYEQYF
TRBJ2-3	TRBD2	once	TRBV18	TGTGCCAGCTCAGATAGACTAGCGGGGGGGCCGAGAGATACGCAGTATTTT	CASSDRLAGGPRDTQYF
TRBJ2-2	TRBD2	-	TRBV19	TGTGCCACCAGACTAGCGTTCCTGTCGAACACCGGGGAGCTGTTTTTT	CATRLAFLSNTGELFF
TRBJ2-1	TRBD2	-	TRBV10-2	TGCGCCAGCGGGTCGGGAGCGGGGGGCGGGGACTGGTTTTACGATGAGCAGTTCTTC	CASGSGAGGGDWFYDEQFF
TRBJ1-1	TRBD1	-	TRBV4-1	TGCGCCAGCAGCCAAGTACGGGACAGGGTTACTGAAGCTTTCTTT	CASSQVRDRVTEAFF
TRBJ1-6	TRBD1	-	TRBV27	TGTGCCAGCAGTTTTGGGACAGGGAAGTCACCCCTCCACTTT	CASSFGTGKSPLHF
TRBJ1-3	TRBD1	-	TRBV9	TGTGCCAGCAGCTCCGACAGGGACCCTGGAAACACCATATATTTT	CASSSDRDPGNTIYF
TRBJ1-2	-	few	TRBV29-1	TGCAGCGTTGCGGGAAGCGGTAACTATGGCTACACCTTC	CSVAGSGNYGYTF
TRBJ1-1	-	-	TRBV7-8	TGTGCCAGCAGCCCCGGTCGGACACGGAACACTGAAGCTTTCTTT	CASSPGRTRNTEAFF